These 22 T cell receptor beta chains originate from one sample sequenced in a study of cytomegalovirus exposure and HLA in healthy donors. PCR used 60 Vbeta primers and 13 Jbeta primers. The method was immunoSEQ multiplex PCR; TCRdb's version includes in-frame clones alone and lacks a portion of them. The sample includes about 160,000 clones, 75% to 80% of them seen just once. The sequenced sample was PBMCs. These receptors originate from a woman aged 45 to 65 in good health and CMV-seropositive.

This chain connects TRBV7-9 to TRBJ1-6; TRBD1 aligns across 7 bases. Per the germline V gene, CDR1 is SEHNR and CDR2 is FQNEAQ (reference sequence). Trimming cost V 8 bases and J 6 bases; bases outside gene matches: 4. The CDR3 length is 13 residues. For the CDR3, the DNA is TGTGCCAGCCAGGGACAGAGTAATTCACCCCTCCACTTT. This encodes CASQGQSNSPLHF.

This clone came up once. The chain couples TRBV28 to TRBJ1-4; a weak D match, TRBD1 (6 bases). The germline V gene has CDR1 MDHEN and CDR2 SYDVKM. V lost 7 bases, J lost 5 bases, and 11 bases lay in between. CDR3 length: 13 residues. CDR3 amino acids: CASISGGNEKLFF. The CDR3 DNA reads TGTGCCAGCATTTCGGGGGGCAATGAAAAACTGTTTTTT.

The CDR3 is CASSAGGVYNEQFF. As DNA, the CDR3 is TGTGCCAGCAGTGCGGGGGGGGTTTACAATGAGCAGTTCTTC. The chain links TRBV2 to TRBJ2-1; 8 bases map to TRBD2. Germline lookup yields CDR1 SNHLY and CDR2 FYNNEI. The V gene end was trimmed by 4 bases and the J gene end by 4 bases; junction bases not matched to a gene: 3. The CDR3 is 14 amino acids.

A few counts support this clone. The rearrangement joins TRBV4-1 to TRBJ2-1; 12 bases line up with TRBD2. J was trimmed by 3 bases and V by 4 bases; bases with no gene match: 7. The CDR3 spans 17 residues. Germline V CDR1 and CDR2: MGHRA, YSYEKL. The CDR3 region is CASSPQKLAGGYNEQFF. CDR3 coding DNA: TGCGCCAGCAGCCCCCAAAAACTAGCGGGAGGCTACAATGAGCAGTTCTTC.

The genes are TRBV21-1 and TRBJ1-1; the table's D gene call, TRBD1, was not cross checked with the DNA. TRBV21-1 is reported as a pseudogene. The CDR3 runs 17 residues. Here the CDR3 reads CASSKWKSFDRGTEAFF. For the CDR3, the DNA is TGTGCCAGCAGCAAATGGAAGTCGTTCGACAGGGGTACTGAAGCTTTCTTT.

This clone has just a few counts. The V gene is TRBV2, the J gene TRBJ2-6; TRBD2 aligns across 9 bases. From germline, CDR1 is SNHLY and CDR2 FYNNEI. V gave up 2 bases and J gave up 2 bases; unmatched junction bases: 4. The CDR3 runs to 17 residues. DNA of the CDR3: TGTGCCAGCAGTGAACCAGCGGGGGGTCCTGGGGCCAACGTCCTGACTTTC. Residues: CASSEPAGGPGANVLTF.

The chain uses TRBV7-9 and TRBJ2-5; 13 bases are shared with TRBD2. V was pared by 6 bases and J by 5 bases, with 18 bases of the junction left unmatched. Germline-derived CDR1 and CDR2 are SEHNR and FQNEAQ (reference sequence). The CDR3 contains 19 residues. This CDR3 reads CASRAPLAGGPPLGETQYF. CDR3 nucleotides: TGTGCCAGCAGAGCCCCACTAGCGGGAGGGCCCCCTCTGGGGGAGACCCAGTACTTC.

J is TRBJ1-1 and V is TRBV6-6; TRBD1 matches 8 bases. Germline assignment: CDR1 MNHNY and CDR2 SVGAGI (reference sequence). The J segment lost 4 bases and the V segment lost 5 bases, leaving 9 bases of the junction unmatched. The CDR3 covers 15 residues. CDR3 DNA: TGTGCCAGCAGTCGCTCAGGGGGCCCTCTCACTGAAGCTTTCTTT. As protein: CASSRSGGPLTEAFF.

The chain links TRBV7-9 to TRBJ1-1; 7 bases are a match to TRBD1. CDR1 and CDR2 from the germline V gene are SEHNR and FQNEAQ (reference sequence). The CDR3 sequence is 17 residues long. Trimming removed 6 bases from V and 0 bases from J; junction bases left unmatched: 13. The CDR3 region has the DNA TGTGCCAGCAGTGGGGCGACAGGGAGACTTATGAACACTGAAGCTTTCTTT. This translates into CASSGATGRLMNTEAFF. Drawing the rest from reference TRBV7-9 and TRBJ1-1, the complete variable domain is DTGVSQNPRHKITKRGQNVTFRCDPISEHNRLYWYRQTLGQGPEFLTYFQNEAQLEKSRLLSDRFSAERPKGSFSTLEIQRTEQGDSAMYLCASSGATGRLMNTEAFFGQGTRLTVV.

This clone has a single count. The chain couples TRBV7-6 to TRBJ1-1, with D possibly matching TRBD1 (5 bases). The CDR3 loop spans 18 amino acids. Trimming left V 1 base short and J 0 bases short, with 18 bases between. Germline assignment: CDR1 SGHVS and CDR2 FNYEAQ. In nucleotides, the CDR3 is TGTGCCAGCAGCTTAGGCCCCACCATGACAGAGATGAACACTGAAGCTTTCTTT. Its translation: CASSLGPTMTEMNTEAFF.

The CDR3 is CASSLGGSGADTQYF. For the CDR3, the DNA is TGTGCCAGCAGTTTAGGGGGGTCGGGGGCAGATACGCAGTATTTT. The J gene is TRBJ2-3, the V gene TRBV28, with a weak D call TRBD2 (6 bases). Germline CDR1 MDHEN, CDR2 SYDVKM. The CDR3 spans 15 residues. V lost 2 bases, J lost 4 bases, and 13 bases lay in between.

Note on this clone: Other DNA sequences in this sample translate to the same CDR3. The V call is TRBV18, the J call TRBJ2-2; D perhaps matches TRBD2 (5 bases). This CDR3 spans 14 amino acids. Trimming shortened V by 0 bases and J by 7 bases, and 9 bases separated the two germline ends. Germline-derived CDR1 and CDR2 are KGHSH and LQKENI. The CDR3 loop reads CASSPPSGGGELFF. CDR3 bases: TGTGCCAGCTCACCACCGTCCGGAGGCGGGGAGCTGTTTTTT.

This chain links TRBV5-3 with TRBJ1-1; the D is unclear. TRBV5-3 is noted as an ORF with a role that remains uncertain. V was clipped by 0 bases and J by 3 bases, with 15 bases between them. This CDR3 is built from 16 residues. CDR3 region: CARSLGQVMEDTEAFF. The CDR3 nucleotides read TGTGCCAGAAGCTTGGGTCAGGTGATGGAGGACACTGAAGCTTTCTTT.

The rearrangement links TRBV9 to TRBJ2-5, with D possibly being TRBD1 (6 bases). Germline CDR1 SGDLS, CDR2 YYNGEE. The V end lost 2 bases, the J end lost 3 bases, and 23 bases lay between the germline ends. This CDR3 contains 18 residues. CDR3 sequence (DNA): TGTGCCAGCAGCGTCACCTACCGGGCAGGGGAGAACGAAGAGACCCAGTACTTC. It encodes CASSVTYRAGENEETQYF.

The rearrangement links TRBV20-1 to TRBJ2-5, with D perhaps TRBD2 (5 bases). V lost 1 base to trimming and J lost 7 bases, with 7 bases between them. The CDR3 is made up of 11 amino acids. Germline values: CDR1 DFQATT, CDR2 SNEGSKA (reference sequence). CDR3 sequence: CSARGGLTQYF. Here the CDR3 DNA reads TGCAGTGCTAGAGGCGGGCTGACCCAGTACTTC.

This clone has only one observation. The chain links TRBV15 to TRBJ2-7, with 13 bases matching TRBD2. The CDR3 is 14 residues long. Germline CDR1 is LNHNV and CDR2 is YYDKDF (reference sequence). The V gene end was trimmed by 5 bases and the J gene end by 6 bases; junction bases not matched to a gene: 4. DNA of the CDR3: TGTGCCACCAGCTGGACTAGCGGGAGTGGCGAGCAGTACTTC. Its translation is CATSWTSGSGEQYF.

For the CDR3, the DNA is TGTGCCAGCAGGACGGGACAGGAGCGTTCACCCCTCCACTTT. Its translation: CASRTGQERSPLHF. The chain employs TRBV6-6 and TRBJ1-6; TRBD1 matches at 8 bases. This CDR3 region has 14 residues. The V segment lost 6 bases and the J segment 9 bases; nucleotides outside the gene matches: 7. Germline loops: CDR1 MNHNY, CDR2 SVGAGI (reference sequence).

The gene calls are TRBV7-2 and TRBJ1-2, with D possibly being TRBD1 (6 bases). CDR1 and CDR2 (germline): SGHTA, FQGNSA. V shed 5 bases and J shed 5 bases, with 12 bases lying between them. The CDR3 contains 13 residues. CDR3 region: CASSTTGPYGYTF. The CDR3 nucleotides are TGTGCCAGCAGCACTACAGGGCCTTATGGCTACACCTTC.

J is TRBJ2-7 and V is TRBV6-5; TRBD1 might be the D (6 bases). The CDR3 extends over 13 amino acids. Germline V gene lookup returns CDR1 MNHEY and CDR2 SVGAGI. V shed 4 bases and J shed 2 bases, with 9 bases lying between them. The CDR3 region is CASSSGTPYEQYF. The CDR3 nucleotides read TGTGCCAGCAGTTCCGGGACACCCTACGAGCAGTACTTC.

The J gene is TRBJ1-6, the V gene TRBV28; D is possibly TRBD1 (6 bases). V shed 6 bases and J shed 7 bases, with 10 bases lying between them. The CDR3 spans 13 residues. Per germline, CDR1 MDHEN and CDR2 SYDVKM. CDR3 residues: CASSRTVNSPLHF. CDR3 nucleotide sequence: TGTGCCAGCAGCAGGACAGTCAATTCACCCCTCCACTTT. The full variable domain, with the rest looked up from reference TRBV28 and TRBJ1-6, is DVKVTQSSRYLVKRTGEKVFLECVQDMDHENMFWYRQDPGLGLRLIYFSYDVKMKEKGDIPEGYSVSREKKERFSLILESASTNQTSMYLCASSRTVNSPLHFGNGTRLTVT.

This chain uses TRBV6-5 with TRBJ2-7; TRBD2 agrees at 10 bases. CDR3 length: 16 amino acids. The germline CDR1 and CDR2 sequences are MNHEY and SVGAGI. V dropped 2 bases and J dropped 4; count of bases not matched to a gene: 8. The CDR3 sequence: CASSYALAGERYEQYF. The CDR3 DNA reads as TGTGCCAGCAGTTACGCGCTAGCGGGAGAAAGGTACGAGCAGTACTTC.

The chain employs TRBV7-2 and TRBJ2-3, with D possibly TRBD2 on 6 matching bases. The CDR3 is 14 amino acids. The germline V and J ends were trimmed by 1 base and 3 bases, with 8 bases remaining between them. The germline V gene has CDR1 SGHTA and CDR2 FQGNSA. CDR3 protein: CASSLVGGTDTQYF. Written as DNA, the CDR3 is TGTGCCAGCAGCTTAGTGGGGGGTACAGATACGCAGTATTTT.